The sequence of this TCR beta chain was determined in a study of shared clonotypes between healthy human individuals. The CDR3 runs 11 residues. Germline CDR1 and CDR2: DFQATT and SNEGSKA (reference sequence). Trimming cost V 6 bases and J 7 bases; bases outside gene matches: 4. Some clones are missing from TCRdb's copy, which holds only in-frame ones; the method was immunoSEQ multiplex PCR. The sample holds about 490,000 clones, 79% seen once. The specimen was PBMCs. The gene calls are TRBV20-1 and TRBJ2-3; the match to TRBD2 covers 7 bases. The TCR comes from a woman aged 40 to 55 in good health. Some clones in this sample may be carry-over from other donors' samples. The CDR3 DNA sequence: TGCAGTGCAGGACTAGGGCATACGCAGTATTTT. Its protein is CSAGLGHTQYF.